This record covers a single T cell receptor beta chain. What it binds is not known. Germline V gene data show CDR1 as MDHEN and CDR2 as SYDVKM. The CDR3 runs to 13 residues. This entry comes from a study of CXCR3-negative and CXCR3-positive naive CD8 T cells. UMI-tagged TRB cDNA libraries were built via 5' RACE. After re-calling the 5' RACE reads, TCRdb lists one entry per CDR3 protein, DNA absent. This sample's table has 60,000 to 65,000 distinct CDR3 sequences. A CD45RO-CCR7+CD27+CD95- profile was what naive CD8+ T cells displayed. General study points: CXCR3-negative and CXCR3-positive naive cells shared comparable TRBV-TRBJ usage, but memory cells did not. The study found more hydrophobic TRB CDR3s in CXCR3-positive naive cells than in CXCR3-negative naive cells.

The sequence came from a human donor in good health. Some clones in this sample may be carry-over from other donors' samples. The specimen sequenced was naive CXCR3+ CD8+ T cells from blood. Noted subset: CD45RO-CCR7+CD27+CD95- naive CD8+ T cells expressing CXCR3 (TNR3+). The J gene is TRBJ2-7, the V gene TRBV28; TCRdb's D call, TRBD1, is unchecked because there is no DNA. This CDR3 is CASSWDSLNEQYF.